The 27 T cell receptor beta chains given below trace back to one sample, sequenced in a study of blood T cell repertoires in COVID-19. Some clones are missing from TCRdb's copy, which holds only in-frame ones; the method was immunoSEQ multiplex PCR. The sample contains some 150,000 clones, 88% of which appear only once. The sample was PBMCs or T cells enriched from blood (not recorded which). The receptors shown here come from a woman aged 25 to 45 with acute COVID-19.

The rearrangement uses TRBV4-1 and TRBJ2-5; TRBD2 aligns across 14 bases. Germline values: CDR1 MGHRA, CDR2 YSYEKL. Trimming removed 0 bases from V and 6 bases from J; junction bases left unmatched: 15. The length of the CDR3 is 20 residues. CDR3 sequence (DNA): TGCGCCAGCAGCCAAGATTTTAGCTGGGGACTAGCGGGAGAAGGAAAGACCCAGTACTTC. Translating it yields CASSQDFSWGLAGEGKTQYF.

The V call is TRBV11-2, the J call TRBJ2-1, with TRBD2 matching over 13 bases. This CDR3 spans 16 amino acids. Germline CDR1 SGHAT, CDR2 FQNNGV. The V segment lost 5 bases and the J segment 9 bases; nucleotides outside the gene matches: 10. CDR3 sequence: CASSPAGTSGTFEQFF. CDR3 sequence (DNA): TGTGCCAGCAGCCCCGCCGGGACTAGCGGGACCTTTGAGCAGTTCTTC.

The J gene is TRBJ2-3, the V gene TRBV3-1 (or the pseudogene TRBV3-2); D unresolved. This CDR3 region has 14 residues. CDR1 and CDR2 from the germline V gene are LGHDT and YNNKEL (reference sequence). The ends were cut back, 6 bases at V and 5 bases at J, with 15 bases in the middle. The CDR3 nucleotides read TGTGCCAGCAGGCCGATGGGTAGAGGAGATACGCAGTATTTT. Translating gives CASRPMGRGDTQYF.

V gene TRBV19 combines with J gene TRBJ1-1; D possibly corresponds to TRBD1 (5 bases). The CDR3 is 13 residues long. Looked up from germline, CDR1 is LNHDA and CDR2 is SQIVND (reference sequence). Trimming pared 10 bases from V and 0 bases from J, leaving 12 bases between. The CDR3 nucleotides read TGTGCCACTACACCGACAGTGAACACTGAAGCTTTCTTT. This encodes CATTPTVNTEAFF.

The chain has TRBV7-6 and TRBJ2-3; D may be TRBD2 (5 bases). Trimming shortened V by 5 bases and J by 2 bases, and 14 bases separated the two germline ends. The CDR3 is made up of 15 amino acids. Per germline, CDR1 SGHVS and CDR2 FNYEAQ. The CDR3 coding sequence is TGTGCCAGCAGCCCGACCGGAGGATTCACAGATACGCAGTATTTT. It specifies CASSPTGGFTDTQYF.

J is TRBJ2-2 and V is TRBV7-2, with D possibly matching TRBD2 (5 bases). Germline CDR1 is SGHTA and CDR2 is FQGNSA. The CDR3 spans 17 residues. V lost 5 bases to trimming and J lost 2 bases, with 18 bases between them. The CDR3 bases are TGTGCCAGCAGCCCCCGACACCCGGGAATAAACACCGGGGAGCTGTTTTTT. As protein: CASSPRHPGINTGELFF.

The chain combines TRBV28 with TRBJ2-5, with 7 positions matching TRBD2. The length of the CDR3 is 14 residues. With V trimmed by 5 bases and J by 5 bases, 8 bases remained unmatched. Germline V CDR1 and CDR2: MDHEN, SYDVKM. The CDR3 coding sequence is TGTGCCAGCAGTCCCTTAGCGGGCCGGGAGACCCAGTACTTC. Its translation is CASSPLAGRETQYF.

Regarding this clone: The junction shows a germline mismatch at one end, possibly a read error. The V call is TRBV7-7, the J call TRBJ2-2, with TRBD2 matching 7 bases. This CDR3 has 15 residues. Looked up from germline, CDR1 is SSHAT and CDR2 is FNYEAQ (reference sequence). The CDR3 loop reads CASSPTGRTVGELFF. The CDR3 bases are TGTGCTAGCAGCCCGACCGGGAGGACCGTCGGGGAGCTGTTTTTT.

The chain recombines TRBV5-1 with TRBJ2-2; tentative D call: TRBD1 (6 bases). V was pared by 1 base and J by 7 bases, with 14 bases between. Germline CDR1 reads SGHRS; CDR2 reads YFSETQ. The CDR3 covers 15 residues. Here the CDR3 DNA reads TGCGCCAGCAGCTTGTACAGGGTCAAGGGCGGGGAGCTGTTTTTT. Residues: CASSLYRVKGGELFF.

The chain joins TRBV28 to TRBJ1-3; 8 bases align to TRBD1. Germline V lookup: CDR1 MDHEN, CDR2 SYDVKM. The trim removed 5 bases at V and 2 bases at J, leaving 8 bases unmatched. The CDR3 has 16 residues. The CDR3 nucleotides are TGTGCCAGCAGTCCCGGACAGGGTGTACCTGGAAACACCATATATTTT. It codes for CASSPGQGVPGNTIYF.

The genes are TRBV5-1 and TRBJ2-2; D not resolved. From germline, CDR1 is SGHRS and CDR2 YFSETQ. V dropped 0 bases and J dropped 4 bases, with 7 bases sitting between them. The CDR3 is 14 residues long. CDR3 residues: CASSLAVGTGELFF. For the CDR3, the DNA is TGCGCCAGCAGCTTGGCCGTCGGCACCGGGGAGCTGTTTTTT. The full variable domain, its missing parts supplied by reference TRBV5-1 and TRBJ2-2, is KAGVTQTPRYLIKTRGQQVTLSCSPISGHRSVSWYQQTPGQGLQFLFEYFSETQRNKGNFPGRFSGRQFSNSRSEMNVSTLELGDSALYLCASSLAVGTGELFFGEGSRLTVL.

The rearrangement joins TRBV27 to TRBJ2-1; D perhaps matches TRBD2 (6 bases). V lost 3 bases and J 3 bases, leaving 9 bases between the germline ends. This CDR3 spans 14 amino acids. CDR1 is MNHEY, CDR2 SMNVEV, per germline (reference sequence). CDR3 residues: CASSFRRDYNEQFF. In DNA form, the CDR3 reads TGTGCCAGCAGTTTCAGGAGGGACTACAATGAGCAGTTCTTC.

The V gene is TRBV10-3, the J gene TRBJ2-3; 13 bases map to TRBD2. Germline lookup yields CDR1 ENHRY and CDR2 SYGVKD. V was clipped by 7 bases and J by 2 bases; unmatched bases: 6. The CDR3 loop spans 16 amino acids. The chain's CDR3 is CAIKKGTSGDTDTQYF. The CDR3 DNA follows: TGTGCCATCAAAAAGGGGACTAGCGGGGACACAGATACGCAGTATTTT.

The CDR3 coding sequence is TGTGCCAGCAGTGAATACCCCAGCTATGGCTACACCTTC. Amino acids: CASSEYPSYGYTF. The chain carries TRBV25-1 and TRBJ1-2; D is uncertain. The CDR3 sequence is 13 residues long. V shed 0 bases and J shed 4 bases, with 6 bases lying between them. CDR1 and CDR2 from the germline V gene are MGHDK and SYGVNS.

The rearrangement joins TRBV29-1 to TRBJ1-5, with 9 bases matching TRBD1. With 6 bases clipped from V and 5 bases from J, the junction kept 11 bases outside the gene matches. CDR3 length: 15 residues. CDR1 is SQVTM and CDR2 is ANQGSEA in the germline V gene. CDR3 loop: CSVLPGTGLDQPQHF. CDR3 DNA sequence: TGCAGCGTCTTACCCGGGACAGGGCTCGATCAGCCCCAGCATTTT.

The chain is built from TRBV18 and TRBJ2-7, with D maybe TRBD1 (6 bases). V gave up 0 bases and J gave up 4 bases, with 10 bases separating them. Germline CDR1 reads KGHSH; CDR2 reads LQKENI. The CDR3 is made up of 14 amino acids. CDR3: CASSPPQGLYEQYF. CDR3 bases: TGTGCCAGCTCACCACCACAGGGTCTTTACGAGCAGTACTTC.

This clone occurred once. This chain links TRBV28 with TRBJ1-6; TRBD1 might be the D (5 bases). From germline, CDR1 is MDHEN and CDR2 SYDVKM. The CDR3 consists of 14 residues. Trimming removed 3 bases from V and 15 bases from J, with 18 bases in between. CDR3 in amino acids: CASSLRDGRLSLHF. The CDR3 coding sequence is TGTGCCAGCAGTTTGCGGGACGGACGGCTGAGCCTCCACTTT.

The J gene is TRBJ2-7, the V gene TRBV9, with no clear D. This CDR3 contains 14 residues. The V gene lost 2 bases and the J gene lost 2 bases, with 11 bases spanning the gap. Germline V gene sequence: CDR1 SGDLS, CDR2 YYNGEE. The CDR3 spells CASSVLDEAYEQYF. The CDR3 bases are TGTGCCAGCAGCGTTCTGGATGAGGCCTACGAGCAGTACTTC.

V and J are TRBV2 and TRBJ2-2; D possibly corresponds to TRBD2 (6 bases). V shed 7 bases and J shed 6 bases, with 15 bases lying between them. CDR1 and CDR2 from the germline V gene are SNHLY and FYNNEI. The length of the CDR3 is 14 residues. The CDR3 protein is CASTGTGHSGELFF. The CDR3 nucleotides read TGTGCCAGCACCGGGACTGGCCATTCCGGGGAGCTGTTTTTT.

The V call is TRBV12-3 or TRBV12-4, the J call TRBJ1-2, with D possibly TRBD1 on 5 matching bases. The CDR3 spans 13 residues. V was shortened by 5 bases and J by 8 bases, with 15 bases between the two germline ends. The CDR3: CASSQNRGSGYTF. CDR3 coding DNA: TGTGCCAGCAGTCAAAACCGGGGGTCGGGCTACACCTTC.

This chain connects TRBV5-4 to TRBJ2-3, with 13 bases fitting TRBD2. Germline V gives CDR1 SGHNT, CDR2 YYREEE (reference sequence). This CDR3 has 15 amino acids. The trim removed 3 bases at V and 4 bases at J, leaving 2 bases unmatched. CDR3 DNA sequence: TGTGCCAGCAGCTCGGGACTAGCGGGATCAGATACGCAGTATTTT. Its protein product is CASSSGLAGSDTQYF.

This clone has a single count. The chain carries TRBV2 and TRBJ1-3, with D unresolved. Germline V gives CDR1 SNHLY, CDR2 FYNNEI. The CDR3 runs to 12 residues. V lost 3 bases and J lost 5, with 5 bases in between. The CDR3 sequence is CASSDPRNTIYF. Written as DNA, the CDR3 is TGTGCCAGCAGTGATCCCAGAAACACCATATATTTT.

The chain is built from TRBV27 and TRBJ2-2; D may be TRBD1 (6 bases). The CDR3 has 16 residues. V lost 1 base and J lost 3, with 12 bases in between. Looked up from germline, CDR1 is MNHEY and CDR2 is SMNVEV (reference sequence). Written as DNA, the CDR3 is TGTGCCAGCAGTTTATTTCAGGGGCGAGACACCGGGGAGCTGTTTTTT. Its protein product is CASSLFQGRDTGELFF.

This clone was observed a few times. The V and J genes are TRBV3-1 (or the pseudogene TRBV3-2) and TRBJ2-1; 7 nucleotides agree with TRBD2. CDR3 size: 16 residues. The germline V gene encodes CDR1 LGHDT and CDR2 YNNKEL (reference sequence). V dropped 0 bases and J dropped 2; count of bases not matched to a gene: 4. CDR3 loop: CASSQDYGTTYNEQFF. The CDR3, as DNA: TGTGCCAGCAGCCAAGATTATGGGACTACCTACAATGAGCAGTTCTTC.

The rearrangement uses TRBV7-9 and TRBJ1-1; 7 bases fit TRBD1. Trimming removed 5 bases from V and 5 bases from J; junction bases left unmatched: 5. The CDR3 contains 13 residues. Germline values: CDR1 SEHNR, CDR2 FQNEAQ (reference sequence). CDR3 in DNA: TGTGCCAGCAGCGAGTTACAGGGGACTGAAGCTTTCTTT. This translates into CASSELQGTEAFF.

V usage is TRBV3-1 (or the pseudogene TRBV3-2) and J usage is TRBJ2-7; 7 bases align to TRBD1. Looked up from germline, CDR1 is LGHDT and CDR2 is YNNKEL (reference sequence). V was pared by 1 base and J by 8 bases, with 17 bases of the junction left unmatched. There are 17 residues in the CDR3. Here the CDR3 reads CASSQARTRQGVFQQYF. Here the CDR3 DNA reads TGTGCCAGCAGCCAAGCCCGGACGCGGCAGGGGGTCTTCCAGCAGTACTTC.

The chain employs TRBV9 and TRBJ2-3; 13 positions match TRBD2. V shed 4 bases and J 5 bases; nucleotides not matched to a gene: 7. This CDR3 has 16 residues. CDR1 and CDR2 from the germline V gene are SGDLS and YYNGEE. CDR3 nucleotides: TGTGCCAGCAGCCTACGGACTAGCGGGAGTAGAGATACGCAGTATTTT. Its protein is CASSLRTSGSRDTQYF.